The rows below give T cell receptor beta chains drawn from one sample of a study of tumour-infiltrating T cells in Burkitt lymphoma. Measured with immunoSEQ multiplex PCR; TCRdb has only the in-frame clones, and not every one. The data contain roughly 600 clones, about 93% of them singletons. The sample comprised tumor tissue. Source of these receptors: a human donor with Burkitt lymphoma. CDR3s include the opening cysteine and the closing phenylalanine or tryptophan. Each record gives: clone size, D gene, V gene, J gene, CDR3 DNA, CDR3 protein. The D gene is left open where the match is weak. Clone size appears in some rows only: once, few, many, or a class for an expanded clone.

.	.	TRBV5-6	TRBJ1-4	TGTGCCAGCAGCCCACGGCGGGGAGAAAAACTGTTTTTT	CASSPRRGEKLFF
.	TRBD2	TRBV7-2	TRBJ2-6	TGTGCCAGCAGCCGTAGCGGGAGTCCCTCTGGGGCCAACGTCCTGACTTTC	CASSRSGSPSGANVLTF
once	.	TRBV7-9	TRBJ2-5	TGTGCCAGCAGCTTGGGCGTGGGGTTTCAAGAGACCCAGTACTTC	CASSLGVGFQETQYF
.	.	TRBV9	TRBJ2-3	TGTGCCAGCAGCCTTGGGGGGTCAGATACGCAGTATTTT	CASSLGGSDTQYF
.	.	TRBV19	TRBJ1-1	TGTGCCAGTTCCCTTGGCAGGACGTGGGGGCAGACTGAAGCTTTCTTT	CASSLGRTWGQTEAFF
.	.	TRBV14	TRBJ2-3	TGTGCCAGCAGCCAAGATACAGGCACAGATACGCAGTATTTT	CASSQDTGTDTQYF
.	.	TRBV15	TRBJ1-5	TGTGCCACCAGCAGAGAGTCCAATCAGCCTCAGCATTTT	CATSRESNQPQHF
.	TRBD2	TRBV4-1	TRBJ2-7	TGCGCCAGCAGCCGGACTAGCGGGAGTGGTTACGAGCAGTACTTC	CASSRTSGSGYEQYF
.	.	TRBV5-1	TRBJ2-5	TGCGCCAGCCGAGGTGGGGGCTCGGCTCAAGAGACCCAGTACTTC	CASRGGGSAQETQYF
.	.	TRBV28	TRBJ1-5	TGTGCCAGCAGTTATAGCAATCAGCCCCAGCATTTT	CASSYSNQPQHF
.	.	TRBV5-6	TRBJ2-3	TGTGCCAGCAGCTTGTGGGCCACAGATACGCAGTATTTT	CASSLWATDTQYF
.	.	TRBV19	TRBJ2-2	TGTGCCAGTAGTATAGGCACCGGGGAGCTGTTTTTT	CASSIGTGELFF
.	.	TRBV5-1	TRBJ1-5	TGCGCCAGCAGCCCACAGGGAGGCGATCAGCCCCAGCATTTT	CASSPQGGDQPQHF
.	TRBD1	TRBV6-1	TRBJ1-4	TGTGCCAGCAGGGGAACAACAGGGGGGGGACTGTTTTTT	CASRGTTGGGLFF
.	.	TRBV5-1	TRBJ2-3	TGCGCCAGCAGCTTATTGATTAGCAGCACAGATACGCAGTATTTT	CASSLLISSTDTQYF
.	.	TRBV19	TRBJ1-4	TGTGCCAGTAGTAACCTTCTCGGGAATGAAAAACTGTTTTTT	CASSNLLGNEKLFF
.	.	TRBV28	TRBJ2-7	TGTGCCAGCAGTTTGACTAGACTTGCCGTATCACTTGACGAGCAGTACTTC	CASSLTRLAVSLDEQYF
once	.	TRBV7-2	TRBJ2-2	TGTGCCAGCAGCTCCTTGGGGACCGGGGAGCTGTTTTTT	CASSSLGTGELFF
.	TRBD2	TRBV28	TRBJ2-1	TGTGCCAGCAGTTCGATTCTAGCGGGAGGAGGCTACAATGAGCAGTTCTTC	CASSSILAGGGYNEQFF
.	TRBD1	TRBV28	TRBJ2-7	TGTGCCAGCAGCATCGGACAGGACCCCGAGCAGTACTTC	CASSIGQDPEQYF
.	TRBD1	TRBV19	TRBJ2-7	TGTGCCAGTAGTATGGCAGGGGGCTCAGGCGAGCAGTACTTC	CASSMAGGSGEQYF
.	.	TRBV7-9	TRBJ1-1	TGTGCCAGCACCCTGGGGTACTTGGCTACTGAAGCTTTCTTT	CASTLGYLATEAFF
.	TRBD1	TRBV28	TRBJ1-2	TGTGCCAGCGAGAGGGGCGACAGGGCTAACTATGGCTACACCTTC	CASERGDRANYGYTF
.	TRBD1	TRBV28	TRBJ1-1	TGTGCCAGCAGTCCAGGACAGGGAGGTACTGAAGTTTTCTTT	CASSPGQGGTEVFF
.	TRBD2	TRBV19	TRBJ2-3	TGTGCCAGCCAACCCCTAGGGGAGGGCAAGAATACGCAGTATTTT	CASQPLGEGKNTQYF
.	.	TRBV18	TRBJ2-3	TGTGCCAGCTCACCCGGGAAGGCTGCAGATACGCAGTATTTT	CASSPGKAADTQYF
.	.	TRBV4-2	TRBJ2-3	TGTGCCAGCAGCCCGGGGGACGAAACTACAGATACGCAGTATTTT	CASSPGDETTDTQYF
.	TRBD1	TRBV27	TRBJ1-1	TGTGCCAGCAGTTTAGCAGGGGGCACTGAAGCTTTCTTT	CASSLAGGTEAFF
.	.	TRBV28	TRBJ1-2	TGTGCCAGCAGTTCCACTCTCCTGGGGGACTATGGCTACACCTTC	CASSSTLLGDYGYTF
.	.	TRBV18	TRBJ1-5	TGTGCCAGCTCCCCAGGGGGCAATCAGCCCCAGCATTTT	CASSPGGNQPQHF
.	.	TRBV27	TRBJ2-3	TGTGCCAGCAGTCCCACGCCGGGGCAGTCAGATACGCAGTATTTT	CASSPTPGQSDTQYF
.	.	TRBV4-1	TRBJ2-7	TGCGCCAGCAGCCAAGTTCTCACGGGAGATCCCTACGAGCAGTACTTC	CASSQVLTGDPYEQYF
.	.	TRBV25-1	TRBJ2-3	TGTGCCAGCAGTGAGGTAGGAGGGGGCACAGATACGCAGTATTTT	CASSEVGGGTDTQYF
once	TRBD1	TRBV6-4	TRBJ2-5	TGTGCCAGCAGTTTACTCGACAGGGGGTCAGAGACCCAGTACTTC	CASSLLDRGSETQYF
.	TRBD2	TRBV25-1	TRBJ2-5	TGTGCCAGCAGTGCCGGGACTAGCGCCTACGAGACCCAGTACTTC	CASSAGTSAYETQYF
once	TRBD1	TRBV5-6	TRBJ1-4	TGTGCCAGCAGCACTGGGACAGGGGAGGGGGAAAAACTGTTTTTT	CASSTGTGEGEKLFF
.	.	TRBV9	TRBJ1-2	TGTGCCAGCAGCATAAGGACGGAAAACTATGGCTACACCTTC	CASSIRTENYGYTF
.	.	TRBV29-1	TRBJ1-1	TGCAGCGCCCCCCTCCACGGGCAGACGAACACTGAAGCTTTCTTT	CSAPLHGQTNTEAFF
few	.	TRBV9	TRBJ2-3	TGTGCCAGCAGCGTAGAAAGCGACACAGATACGCAGTATTTT	CASSVESDTDTQYF
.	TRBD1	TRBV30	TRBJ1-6	TGTGCCTGGAGCCTAGGACAGGGGTGGAATTCACCCCTCCACTTT	CAWSLGQGWNSPLHF
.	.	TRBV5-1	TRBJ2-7	TGCGCCAGCAGCTTGGAAGGGGGAGTGAACTACGAGCAGTACTTC	CASSLEGGVNYEQYF
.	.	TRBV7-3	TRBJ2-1	TGTGCCAGCAGCCCCCTGTCTGGGAGAGACTACAATGAGCAGTTCTTC	CASSPLSGRDYNEQFF
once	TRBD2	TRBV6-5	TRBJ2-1	TGTGCCAGCAGTTCACTACTAGCGGGAGTCCACAATGAGCAGTTCTTC	CASSSLLAGVHNEQFF
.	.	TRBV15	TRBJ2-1	TGTGCCACCAGCAGAGACTACCACGGGGTGGGGTGTGAGCAGTTCTTC	CATSRDYHGVGCEQFF
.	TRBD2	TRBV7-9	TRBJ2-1	TGTGCCAGCAGCTTAGCGGCTAGCGGGAGTGTCAATGAGCAGTTCTTC	CASSLAASGSVNEQFF